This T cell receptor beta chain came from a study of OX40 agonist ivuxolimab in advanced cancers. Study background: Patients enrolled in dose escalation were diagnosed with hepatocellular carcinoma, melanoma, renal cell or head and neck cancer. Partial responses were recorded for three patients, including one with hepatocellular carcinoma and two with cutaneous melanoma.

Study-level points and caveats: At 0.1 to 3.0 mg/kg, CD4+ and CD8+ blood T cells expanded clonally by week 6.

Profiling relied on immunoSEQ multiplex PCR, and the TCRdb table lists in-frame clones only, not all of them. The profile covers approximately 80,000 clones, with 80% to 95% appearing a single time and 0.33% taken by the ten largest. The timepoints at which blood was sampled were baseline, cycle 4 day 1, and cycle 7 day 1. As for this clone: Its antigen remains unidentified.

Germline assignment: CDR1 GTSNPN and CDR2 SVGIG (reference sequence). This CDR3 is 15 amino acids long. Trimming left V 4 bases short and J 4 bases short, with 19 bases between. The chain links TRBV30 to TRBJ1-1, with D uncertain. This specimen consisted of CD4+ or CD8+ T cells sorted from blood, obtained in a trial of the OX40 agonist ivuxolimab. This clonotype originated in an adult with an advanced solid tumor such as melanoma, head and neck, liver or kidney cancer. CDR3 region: CAWTVPRGFGTEAFF. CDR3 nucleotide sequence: TGTGCCTGGACGGTGCCCCGGGGATTTGGCACTGAAGCTTTCTTT.